This entry lists 31 T cell receptor beta chains sequenced from one sample in a study of OX40 agonist ivuxolimab in advanced cancers. The method was immunoSEQ multiplex PCR; TCRdb's version includes in-frame clones alone and lacks a portion of them. The repertoire has more than 9,500 clones, about 80% of them found once; the top ten carry 25% to 30%. The sequenced sample was CD4+ or CD8+ T cells sorted from blood, obtained in a trial of the OX40 agonist ivuxolimab. These receptors came from an adult with an advanced solid tumor such as melanoma, head and neck, liver or kidney cancer.

This sequence joins TRBV9 and TRBJ1-4; no clear D. The length of the CDR3 is 15 residues. V lost 6 bases, J lost 7 bases, and 19 bases lay in between. Germline loops: CDR1 SGDLS, CDR2 YYNGEE. In DNA, the CDR3 is TGTGCCAGCACATCCCACCCCCCCGGTAGTGAAAAACTGTTTTTT. Encoded protein: CASTSHPPGSEKLFF.

The chain couples TRBV9 to TRBJ2-1, with 7 bases identical to TRBD2. Trimming took 3 bases from V and 6 from J; bases not matched to a gene: 15. This CDR3 is 17 amino acids long. Germline values: CDR1 SGDLS, CDR2 YYNGEE. CDR3 region: CASSGPRWAGVVNEQFF. In DNA, the CDR3 is TGTGCCAGCAGCGGCCCAAGGTGGGCGGGAGTGGTCAATGAGCAGTTCTTC.

The rearrangement joins TRBV28 to TRBJ2-1, with D possibly TRBD1 on 6 matching bases. Trimming removed 5 bases at V and 7 bases at J, with 15 bases between. Germline CDR1 MDHEN, CDR2 SYDVKM. The length of the CDR3 is 14 residues. The CDR3 bases are TGTGCCAGCAGTATACAGGGTTCGGGGAATGAGCAGTTCTTC. This encodes CASSIQGSGNEQFF.

The chain couples TRBV6-6 to TRBJ1-1; 7 nucleotides align to TRBD1. Germline V lookup: CDR1 MNHNY, CDR2 SVGAGI (reference sequence). The CDR3 totals 15 residues. Losses at the gene ends were 3 bases for V and 0 bases for J; bases not matched to a gene: 4. The CDR3 spells CASSYLQGMNTEAFF. In DNA form, the CDR3 reads TGTGCCAGCAGTTATCTACAGGGGATGAACACTGAAGCTTTCTTT.

This rearrangement joins TRBV19 to TRBJ2-3, with 11 bases lining up with TRBD2. V was clipped by 5 bases and J by 2 bases; unmatched bases: 12. Per germline, CDR1 LNHDA and CDR2 SQIVND (reference sequence). CDR3 length: 18 amino acids. As DNA, the CDR3 is TGTGCCAGTAGTTCGGGACTAGCGGAAAGTTATAACACAGATACGCAGTATTTT. Translated: CASSSGLAESYNTDTQYF.

Only a few counts were recorded for this clone. One junction end does not reproduce the germline sequence, and a read error may be involved. V gene TRBV7-9 combines with J gene TRBJ1-1; D gene ambiguous. This CDR3 is built from 10 residues. Germline lookup yields CDR1 SEHNR and CDR2 FQNEAQ (reference sequence). For the CDR3, the DNA is TGTGCCAGCAGCTTAGAGGGTCCGATTTTT. Its protein product is CASSLEGPIF.

The chain carries TRBV6-1 and TRBJ2-7; 8 bases are shared with TRBD2. J gave up 4 bases and V 0 bases, and 5 bases lay outside the gene matches. Germline V gene sequence: CDR1 MNHNS, CDR2 SASEGT. CDR3 length: 15 amino acids. DNA of the CDR3: TGTGCCAGCAGTGAAGCGCCCGGGAGGGCGTACGAGCAGTACTTC. Encoded protein: CASSEAPGRAYEQYF.

The count of this clone is one. The chain combines TRBV5-4 with TRBJ2-7; 9 bases are a match to TRBD2. Germline V gene lookup returns CDR1 SGHNT and CDR2 YYREEE (reference sequence). J gave up 2 bases and V 4 bases, and 4 bases lay outside the gene matches. The CDR3 length is 14 residues. For the CDR3, the DNA is TGTGCCAGCAGCCAGGGACTAGCAGCCTACGAGCAGTACGTC. Translated: CASSQGLAAYEQYV.

V usage is TRBV4-1 and J usage is TRBJ2-7, with D hard to call. CDR3 length: 13 amino acids. Trimming removed 0 bases from V and 4 bases from J, with 7 bases in between. CDR1 and CDR2 from the germline V gene are MGHRA and YSYEKL. The DNA of the CDR3 is TGCGCCAGCAGCCAAGATATCGATTACGAGCAGTACTTC. Translated: CASSQDIDYEQYF.

The genes are TRBV19 and TRBJ1-1; no clear D. Germline values: CDR1 LNHDA, CDR2 SQIVND (reference sequence). The CDR3 is 13 residues long. V gave up 3 bases and J gave up 1 base, with 6 bases separating them. In DNA form, the CDR3 reads TGTGCCAGTAGTATGGGTCAGAACACTGAAGCTTTCTTT. Encoded protein: CASSMGQNTEAFF.

The chain carries TRBV7-9 and TRBJ1-4; D might be TRBD1 (6 bases). V gave up 2 bases and J gave up 6 bases, with 10 bases separating them. CDR1 is SEHNR, CDR2 FQNEAQ, per germline (reference sequence). CDR3 size: 14 residues. In nucleotides, the CDR3 is TGTGCCAGCAGCTTATCGACAGGAGATGAAAAACTGTTTTTT. It is translated as CASSLSTGDEKLFF.

The rearrangement joins TRBV10-1 to TRBJ1-1; TRBD1 aligns across 7 bases. Germline lookup yields CDR1 WNHNN and CDR2 SYGVQD (reference sequence). The CDR3 is 13 amino acids. V shed 1 base and J 7 bases; nucleotides not matched to a gene: 3. The CDR3 bases are TGCGCCAGCAGTGAGTTCAGGGGGAGTGAAGCTTTCTTT. Its translation is CASSEFRGSEAFF.

This rearrangement joins TRBV11-2 to TRBJ2-1; possible D gene TRBD1, 6 bases. The germline CDR1 and CDR2 sequences are SGHAT and FQNNGV. V dropped 0 bases and J dropped 4 bases, with 10 bases sitting between them. CDR3 length: 15 residues. The CDR3 loop is CASSLDPGEYNEQFF. The CDR3 coding sequence is TGTGCCAGCAGCTTAGATCCAGGGGAATACAATGAGCAGTTCTTC.

V and J are TRBV7-9 and TRBJ2-1; 7 bases line up with TRBD2. The CDR3 covers 17 residues. The J segment lost 0 bases and the V segment lost 4 bases, leaving 9 bases of the junction unmatched. Germline loops: CDR1 SEHNR, CDR2 FQNEAQ (reference sequence). This CDR3 is CASSSYPSGTSYNEQFF. CDR3 bases: TGTGCCAGCAGCTCCTACCCTAGCGGAACCTCCTACAATGAGCAGTTCTTC.

The chain recombines TRBV15 with TRBJ2-1; the D gene is possibly TRBD2 (5 bases). Germline-derived CDR1 and CDR2 are LNHNV and YYDKDF (reference sequence). This CDR3 is 13 amino acids long. The V end lost 4 bases, the J end lost 6 bases, and 10 bases lay between the germline ends. CDR3 in DNA: TGTGCCACCAGCACGAGGGAGTCCAATGAGCAGTTCTTC. The encoded protein is CATSTRESNEQFF.

The chain is built from TRBV27 and TRBJ2-3; D uncertain. The V end was cut by 2 bases, the J end by 1 base, with 13 bases between. This CDR3 is 16 amino acids long. Germline CDR1 is MNHEY and CDR2 is SMNVEV (reference sequence). DNA for the CDR3: TGTGCCAGCAGTTTACGGCCCCGTGGGGGCACAGATACGCAGTATTTT. Its protein product is CASSLRPRGGTDTQYF.

This chain links TRBV18 with TRBJ1-1, with D maybe TRBD1 (5 bases). Trimming pared 3 bases from V and 0 bases from J, leaving 11 bases between. CDR1 and CDR2 (germline): KGHSH, LQKENI. There are 15 residues in the CDR3. In DNA form, the CDR3 reads TGTGCCAGCTCACCCGTAGACAGCCTGAACACTGAAGCTTTCTTT. Translated, it gives CASSPVDSLNTEAFF.

The rearrangement uses TRBV18 and TRBJ2-4; the D gene is possibly TRBD1 (5 bases). V lost 3 bases and J lost 9, with 9 bases in between. Germline V CDR1 and CDR2: KGHSH, LQKENI. This CDR3 contains 12 residues. CDR3 protein: CASSPDMVIQYF. The CDR3 DNA is TGTGCCAGCTCACCGGACATGGTCATTCAGTACTTC.

The J gene is TRBJ2-2, the V gene TRBV5-1; tentative D call: TRBD2 (6 bases). From germline, CDR1 is SGHRS and CDR2 YFSETQ. V lost 0 bases, J lost 1 base, and 10 bases lay in between. The CDR3 runs to 16 residues. The CDR3 region has the DNA TGCGCCAGCAGCTTGGTTAGTAGCGGGAACACCGGGGAGCTGTTTTTT. It specifies CASSLVSSGNTGELFF.

The chain employs TRBV4-3 and TRBJ2-2, with TRBD2 matching 8 bases. Germline assignment: CDR1 LGHNA and CDR2 YSLEER. This CDR3 contains 17 residues. The V and J ends lost 0 bases and 7 bases, in that order; junction bases with no gene match: 10. The CDR3 bases are TGCGCCAGCAGCCAAGACGTCGGGAGGGCCTTGAACGGGGAGCTGTTTTTT. Its protein is CASSQDVGRALNGELFF.

The chain couples TRBV5-4 to TRBJ2-1; 12 nucleotides match TRBD2. Trimming cost V 2 bases and J 8 bases; bases outside gene matches: 5. CDR1 and CDR2 (germline): SGHNT, YYREEE (reference sequence). CDR3 size: 15 residues. In DNA form, the CDR3 reads TGTGCCAGCAGCTTTGGACTAGCGGGACGGGATGAGCAGTTCTTC. This gives the protein CASSFGLAGRDEQFF. The whole variable domain, filled in from reference TRBV5-4 and TRBJ2-1, reads ETGVTQSPTHLIKTRGQQVTLRCSSQSGHNTVSWYQQALGQGPQFIFQYYREEENGRGNFPPRFSGLQFPNYSSELNVNALELDDSALYLCASSFGLAGRDEQFFGPGTRLTVL.

This clone appeared a single time. V usage is TRBV2 and J usage is TRBJ2-2; D possibly corresponds to TRBD1 (5 bases). Between the trimmed V and J ends, which lost 4 bases and 2 bases, there was a span of 11 bases. CDR3 length: 15 residues. Germline-derived CDR1 and CDR2 are SNHLY and FYNNEI. CDR3 in DNA: TGTGCCAGCAGTGTTAGGACACTAAACACCGGGGAGCTGTTTTTT. Residues: CASSVRTLNTGELFF.

This clone has just one count. V gene TRBV9 combines with J gene TRBJ1-2; D is unresolved. V was pared by 4 bases and J by 8 bases, with 12 bases between. Germline V CDR1 and CDR2: SGDLS, YYNGEE. This CDR3 comprises 12 residues. CDR3 sequence reads: CASSPRAGGYTF. The DNA for the CDR3 is TGTGCCAGCAGCCCTCGCGCTGGAGGCTACACCTTC.

Written as DNA, the CDR3 is TGTGCCAGCAGCTTAGATCCCAGGGATGAAGCTTTCTTT. This encodes CASSLDPRDEAFF. V usage is TRBV11-2 and J usage is TRBJ1-1; a weak D match, TRBD1 (5 bases). The CDR3 has 13 residues. Germline assignment: CDR1 SGHAT and CDR2 FQNNGV. Trimming shortened V by 0 bases and J by 7 bases, and 9 bases separated the two germline ends.

The chain links TRBV21-1 to TRBJ1-5; TRBD1, the D gene given by the table, was not confirmed from the DNA. TRBV21-1 is noted as a pseudogene. The CDR3 sequence is 16 residues long. CDR3 nucleotides: TGTGCCAGCAGCAAAGCGGGCAGGGGAGCCAATCAGCCCCAGCATTTT. It codes for CASSKAGRGANQPQHF.

The chain combines TRBV7-9 with TRBJ2-2, with TRBD2 identical over 12 bases. The CDR3 has 17 residues. The germline V gene encodes CDR1 SEHNR and CDR2 FQNEAQ (reference sequence). V gave up 5 bases and J gave up 5 bases; unmatched junction bases: 9. The CDR3: CASSPPTSGSRTGELFF. The DNA of the CDR3 is TGTGCCAGCAGCCCCCCGACTAGCGGGAGTAGGACCGGGGAGCTGTTTTTT.

The J gene is TRBJ2-7, the V gene TRBV11-2; 11 bases align to TRBD2. This CDR3 contains 13 residues. The germline CDR1 and CDR2 sequences are SGHAT and FQNNGV. The V gene end was trimmed by 8 bases and the J gene end by 4 bases; junction bases not matched to a gene: 4. CDR3 DNA: TGTGCCAGCGGGGGACTAGCGGAGTACGAGCAGTACTTC. The encoded protein is CASGGLAEYEQYF.

In this sample, this clone turned up once. This rearrangement joins TRBV6-6 to TRBJ2-5, with TRBD2 identical over 13 bases. V lost 10 bases, J lost 5 bases, and 10 bases stayed unmatched. This CDR3 region has 15 residues. Germline loops: CDR1 MNHNY, CDR2 SVGAGI (reference sequence). The CDR3 here is CATLGTSGRAETQYF. CDR3 coding DNA: TGTGCCACCCTGGGTACTAGCGGGAGGGCGGAGACCCAGTACTTC.

In its sample, this clone ranks as medium-sized (0.01 to 0.1%). V is TRBV6-5 and J is TRBJ2-1; 12 bases agree with TRBD2. This CDR3 is 15 amino acids long. Trimming took 6 bases from V and 4 from J; bases not matched to a gene: 4. The germline V gene encodes CDR1 MNHEY and CDR2 SVGAGI. As DNA, the CDR3 is TGTGCCAGCAGGCCTGGGACTAGCGGGTACAATGAGCAGTTCTTC. Translated: CASRPGTSGYNEQFF.

The V call is TRBV21-1, the J call TRBJ1-5; TRBD1, the D gene given by the table, was not confirmed from the DNA. TRBV21-1 is assigned pseudogene status. The CDR3 has 15 residues. CDR3 in amino acids: CASSTFTGGRQPQHF. CDR3 nucleotide sequence: TGTGCCAGCAGCACCTTTACAGGGGGTCGTCAGCCCCAGCATTTT.

This clone was recorded once. This chain links TRBV7-1 with TRBJ1-5; 8 bases match TRBD1. TRBV7-1 is known as an ORF, though its function is uncertain. The CDR3 sequence is 16 residues long. After removal of 4 bases from V and 4 bases from J, the junction contained 9 bases not matched to a gene. In nucleotides, the CDR3 is TGTGCCAGCAGCTTGGAAGGACAGGGAGGTAATCAGCCCCAGCATTTT. Its translation: CASSLEGQGGNQPQHF.